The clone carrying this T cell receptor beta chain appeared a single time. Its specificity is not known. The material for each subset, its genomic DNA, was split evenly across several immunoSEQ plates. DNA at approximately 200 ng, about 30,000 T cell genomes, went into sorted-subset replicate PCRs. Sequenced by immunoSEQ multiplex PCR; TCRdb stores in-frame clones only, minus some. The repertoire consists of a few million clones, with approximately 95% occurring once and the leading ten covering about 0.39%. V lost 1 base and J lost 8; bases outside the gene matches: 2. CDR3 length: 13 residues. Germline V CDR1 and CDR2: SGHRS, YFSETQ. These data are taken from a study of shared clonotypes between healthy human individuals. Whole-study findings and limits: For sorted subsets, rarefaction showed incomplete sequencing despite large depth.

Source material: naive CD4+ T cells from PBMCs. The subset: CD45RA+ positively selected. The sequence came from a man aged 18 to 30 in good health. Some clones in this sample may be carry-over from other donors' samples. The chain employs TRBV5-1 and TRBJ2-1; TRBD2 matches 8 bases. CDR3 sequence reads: CASSLTSGYEQFF. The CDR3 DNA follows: TGCGCCAGCAGCTTGACTAGCGGATATGAGCAGTTCTTC.